This TCR beta chain was recorded in a study of CD8 T cells in ankylosing spondylitis. CDR3 length: 15 residues. V was clipped by 3 bases and J by 4 bases, with 15 bases between them. This clonotype was counted many times. A quantitative 5'-RACE method, one with molecular barcodes, was used to make TCR beta libraries. TCRdb passed the 5' RACE reads through MiXCR, listing each CDR3 protein once. The sample holds some 70,000 distinct CDR3 sequences; about 5.2% are singletons and the top ten take 2% to 2.5%. This TCR derives from a male donor with ankylosing spondylitis or in good health (not recorded which). Input material: blood, either unsorted or a sorted T cell fraction (not recorded which). The J gene is TRBJ1-2, the V gene TRBV12-3 or TRBV12-4; possible D gene TRBD1, 6 bases. The CDR3 loop is CASSFGQGRSYGYTF. CDR3 sequence (DNA): TGTGCCAGCAGTTTTGGTCAGGGGAGGTCCTATGGCTACACCTTC.